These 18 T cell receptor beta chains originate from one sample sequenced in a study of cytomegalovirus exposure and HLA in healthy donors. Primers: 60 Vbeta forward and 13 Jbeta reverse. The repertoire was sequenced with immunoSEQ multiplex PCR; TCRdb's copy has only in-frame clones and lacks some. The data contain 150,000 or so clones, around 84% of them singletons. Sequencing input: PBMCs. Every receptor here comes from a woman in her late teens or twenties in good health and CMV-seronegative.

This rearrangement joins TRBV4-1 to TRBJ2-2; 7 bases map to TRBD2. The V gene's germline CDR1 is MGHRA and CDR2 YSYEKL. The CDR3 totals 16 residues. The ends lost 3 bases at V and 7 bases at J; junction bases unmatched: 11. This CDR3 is CASSHGLVGTVGELFF. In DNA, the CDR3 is TGCGCCAGCAGCCACGGACTAGTGGGTACGGTCGGGGAGCTGTTTTTT.

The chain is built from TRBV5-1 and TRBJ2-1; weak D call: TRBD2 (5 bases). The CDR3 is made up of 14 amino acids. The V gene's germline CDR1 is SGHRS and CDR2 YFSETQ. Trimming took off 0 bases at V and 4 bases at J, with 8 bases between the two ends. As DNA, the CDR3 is TGCGCCAGCAGCTTGGACGGGGTATACAATGAGCAGTTCTTC. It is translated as CASSLDGVYNEQFF.

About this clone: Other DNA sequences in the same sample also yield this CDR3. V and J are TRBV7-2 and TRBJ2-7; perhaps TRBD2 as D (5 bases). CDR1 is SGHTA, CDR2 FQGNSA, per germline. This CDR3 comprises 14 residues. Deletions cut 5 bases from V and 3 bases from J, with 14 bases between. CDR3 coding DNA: TGTGCCAGCAGCCCGAGGGCGGGCGGCTACGAGCAGTACTTC. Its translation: CASSPRAGGYEQYF. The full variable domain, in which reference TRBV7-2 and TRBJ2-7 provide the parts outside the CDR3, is GAGVSQSPSNKVTEKGKDVELRCDPISGHTALYWYRQSLGQGLEFLIYFQGNSAPDKSGLPSDRFSAERTGGSVSTLTIQRTQQEDSAVYLCASSPRAGGYEQYFGPGTRLTVT.

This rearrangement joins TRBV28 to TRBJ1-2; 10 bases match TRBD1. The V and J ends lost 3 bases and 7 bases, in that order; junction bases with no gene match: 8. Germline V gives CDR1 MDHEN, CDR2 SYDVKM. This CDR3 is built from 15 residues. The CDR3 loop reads CASSLGQGPSGGYTF. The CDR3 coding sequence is TGTGCCAGCAGTTTGGGACAGGGGCCATCTGGTGGCTACACCTTC.

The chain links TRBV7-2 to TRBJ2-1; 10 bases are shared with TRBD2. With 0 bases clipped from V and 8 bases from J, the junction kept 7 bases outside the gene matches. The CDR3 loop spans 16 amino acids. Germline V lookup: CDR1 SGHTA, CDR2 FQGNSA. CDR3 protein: CASSLALAGAGDEQFF. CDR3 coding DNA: TGTGCCAGCAGCTTAGCGCTAGCGGGGGCTGGGGATGAGCAGTTCTTC.

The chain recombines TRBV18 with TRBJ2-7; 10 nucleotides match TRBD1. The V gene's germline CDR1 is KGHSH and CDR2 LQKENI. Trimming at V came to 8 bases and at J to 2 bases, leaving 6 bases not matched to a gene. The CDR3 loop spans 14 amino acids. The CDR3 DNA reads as TGTGCCAGCACCCGCGGACAGGGGGCCTACGAGCAGTACTTC. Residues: CASTRGQGAYEQYF.

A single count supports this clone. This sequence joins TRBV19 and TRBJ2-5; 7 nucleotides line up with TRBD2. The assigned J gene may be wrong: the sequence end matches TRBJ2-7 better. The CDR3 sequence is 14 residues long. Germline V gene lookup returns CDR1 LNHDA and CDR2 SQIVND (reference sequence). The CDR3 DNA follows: TGTGCCAGTAGTACTAGCGGCCCCTCCTACGAGCAGTACTTC. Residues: CASSTSGPSYEQYF.

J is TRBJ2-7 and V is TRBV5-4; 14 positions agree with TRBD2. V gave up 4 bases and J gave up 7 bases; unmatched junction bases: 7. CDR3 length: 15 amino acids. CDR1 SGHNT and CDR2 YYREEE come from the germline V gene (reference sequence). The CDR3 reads CASSPGTSGSGEQYF. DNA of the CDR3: TGTGCCAGCAGCCCAGGGACTAGCGGGAGTGGGGAGCAGTACTTC. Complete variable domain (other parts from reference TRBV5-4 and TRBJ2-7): ETGVTQSPTHLIKTRGQQVTLRCSSQSGHNTVSWYQQALGQGPQFIFQYYREEENGRGNFPPRFSGLQFPNYSSELNVNALELDDSALYLCASSPGTSGSGEQYFGPGTRLTVT.

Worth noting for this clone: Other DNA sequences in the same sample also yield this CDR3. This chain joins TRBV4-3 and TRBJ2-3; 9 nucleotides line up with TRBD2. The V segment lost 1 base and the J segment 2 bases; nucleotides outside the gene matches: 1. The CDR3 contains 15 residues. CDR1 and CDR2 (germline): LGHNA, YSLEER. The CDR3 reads CASSQGLADTDTQYF. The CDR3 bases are TGCGCCAGCAGCCAAGGACTAGCGGACACAGATACGCAGTATTTT.

The CDR3 DNA reads TGTGCCAGCAGTGTTGGCAGGGCGATCTCTTACGAGCAGTACTTC. Translated, it gives CASSVGRAISYEQYF. The chain recombines TRBV2 with TRBJ2-7; D might be TRBD1 (5 bases). Trimming removed 4 bases at V and 4 bases at J, with 17 bases between. Germline V CDR1 and CDR2: SNHLY, FYNNEI. This CDR3 spans 15 amino acids.

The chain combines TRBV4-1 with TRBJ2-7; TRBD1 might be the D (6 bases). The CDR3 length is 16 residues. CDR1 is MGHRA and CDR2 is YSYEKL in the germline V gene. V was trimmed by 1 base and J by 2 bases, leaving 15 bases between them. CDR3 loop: CASSQAPFDRTYEQYF. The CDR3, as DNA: TGCGCCAGCAGCCAAGCCCCTTTCGACAGGACCTACGAGCAGTACTTC.

Here the CDR3 reads CATSARTGFEAFF. The CDR3 DNA sequence: TGTGCCACCAGCGCCAGGACAGGGTTTGAAGCTTTCTTT. This chain joins TRBV15 and TRBJ1-1; 8 nucleotides line up with TRBD1. CDR3 length: 13 residues. J was trimmed by 7 bases and V by 5 bases; bases with no gene match: 6. Germline loops: CDR1 LNHNV, CDR2 YYDKDF (reference sequence).

The CDR3 here is CASSLWTGGSVLTGELFF. The CDR3 nucleotides read TGTGCCAGCAGTCTTTGGACAGGGGGAAGCGTCCTGACCGGGGAGCTGTTTTTT. This rearrangement joins TRBV28 to TRBJ2-2, with 10 bases identical to TRBD1. J lost 5 bases, V lost 5 bases, and 14 bases had no gene match. Germline V lookup: CDR1 MDHEN, CDR2 SYDVKM. The CDR3 length is 18 residues.

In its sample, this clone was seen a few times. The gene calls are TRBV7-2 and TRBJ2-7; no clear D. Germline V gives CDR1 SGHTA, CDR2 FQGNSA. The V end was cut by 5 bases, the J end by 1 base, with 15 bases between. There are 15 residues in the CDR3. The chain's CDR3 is CASSPGLSGSYEQYF. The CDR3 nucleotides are TGTGCCAGCAGCCCCGGGTTGTCCGGGTCCTACGAGCAGTACTTC.

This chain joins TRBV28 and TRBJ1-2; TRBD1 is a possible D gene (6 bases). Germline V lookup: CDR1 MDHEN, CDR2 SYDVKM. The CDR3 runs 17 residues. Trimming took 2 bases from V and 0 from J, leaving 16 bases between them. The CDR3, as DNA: TGTGCCAGCAGTTTAAGGTTCCTACAGGGCCCTAACTATGGCTACACCTTC. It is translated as CASSLRFLQGPNYGYTF.

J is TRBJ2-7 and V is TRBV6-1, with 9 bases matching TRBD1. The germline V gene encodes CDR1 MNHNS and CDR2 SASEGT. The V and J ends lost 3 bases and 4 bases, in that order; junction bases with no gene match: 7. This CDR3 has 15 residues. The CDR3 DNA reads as TGTGCCAGCAGTGACCCCGGGACAGGGAAATACGAGCAGTACTTC. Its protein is CASSDPGTGKYEQYF.

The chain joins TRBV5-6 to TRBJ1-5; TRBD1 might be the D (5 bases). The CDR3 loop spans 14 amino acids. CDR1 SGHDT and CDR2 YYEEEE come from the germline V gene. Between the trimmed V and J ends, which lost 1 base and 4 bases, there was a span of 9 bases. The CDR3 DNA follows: TGTGCCAGCAGCTTGCGACAGCTTAATCAGCCCCAGCATTTT. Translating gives CASSLRQLNQPQHF.

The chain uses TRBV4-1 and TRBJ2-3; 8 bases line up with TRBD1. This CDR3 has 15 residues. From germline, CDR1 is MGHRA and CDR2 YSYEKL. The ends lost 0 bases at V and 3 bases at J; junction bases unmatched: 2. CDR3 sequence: CASSQDWTGTDTQYF. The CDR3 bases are TGCGCCAGCAGCCAAGATTGGACAGGGACAGATACGCAGTATTTT.